One sample yielded the 16 T cell receptor beta chains listed below, sequenced in a study of stem cell transplantation in POMP-related autoinflammatory disease. The table came from immunoSEQ multiplex PCR; TCRdb's copy has only in-frame clones and leaves some out. The sample holds approximately 30,000 clones, 80% to 90% seen once. The sample here was CD4+ T cells from PBMCs, taken before stem cell transplantation. Receptors originate from a human donor with POMP-related autoinflammation and immune dysregulation (PRAID).

The CDR3 DNA reads as TGTGCCAGCAGTGAAGCACGGTCCAGGGCGGAGACCCAGTACTTC. Amino acids: CASSEARSRAETQYF. This chain links TRBV2 with TRBJ2-5; D perhaps matches TRBD1 (5 bases). This CDR3 region has 15 residues. The V and J ends lost 0 bases and 5 bases respectively, with 13 bases between them. Germline lookup yields CDR1 SNHLY and CDR2 FYNNEI. Combining the CDR3 with reference TRBV2 and TRBJ2-5 gives the whole variable domain EPEVTQTPSHQVTQMGQEVILRCVPISNHLYFYWYRQILGQKVEFLVSFYNNEISEKSEIFDDQFSVERPDGSNFTLKIRSTKLEDSAMYFCASSEARSRAETQYFGPGTRLLVL.

V gene TRBV27 combines with J gene TRBJ2-1; 9 bases are shared with TRBD1. This CDR3 contains 16 residues. CDR1 and CDR2 from the germline V gene are MNHEY and SMNVEV (reference sequence). V dropped 5 bases and J dropped 6; count of bases not matched to a gene: 11. The CDR3 DNA sequence: TGTGCCAGCAGTCCGACAGGGGGGGGCCCTGCCAATGAGCAGTTCTTC. It specifies CASSPTGGGPANEQFF.

The chain links TRBV5-8 to TRBJ2-5, with 10 bases matching TRBD1. V trimming: 2 bases; J trimming: 4 bases; junction bases outside the gene matches: 8. The length of the CDR3 is 16 residues. In germline, CDR1 is SGHTS, CDR2 YDEGEE. DNA of the CDR3: TGTGCCAGCAGCTTTTTGGACAGGGGGATTAGAGAGACCCAGTACTTC. As protein: CASSFLDRGIRETQYF.

This clone was detected only a few times. J is TRBJ1-1 and V is TRBV6-1; D is unresolved. V lost 1 base, J lost 5 bases, and 11 bases lay in between. The CDR3 spans 14 residues. Germline V lookup: CDR1 MNHNS, CDR2 SASEGT. The CDR3 is CASSEELGGTEAFF. CDR3 in DNA: TGTGCCAGCAGTGAAGAGTTGGGTGGAACTGAAGCTTTCTTT.

The chain carries TRBV25-1 and TRBJ2-7; 7 bases are shared with TRBD2. This CDR3 comprises 16 residues. Germline CDR1 reads MGHDK; CDR2 reads SYGVNS. Trimming cost V 6 bases and J 2 bases; bases outside gene matches: 13. CDR3: CASRRAGAGRAYEQYF. CDR3 coding DNA: TGTGCCAGCAGAAGGGCCGGGGCAGGGAGGGCCTACGAGCAGTACTTC.

The chain uses TRBV4-2 and TRBJ1-2; D is uncertain. Germline CDR1 is LGHNA and CDR2 is YNFKEQ. This CDR3 has 14 amino acids. The V and J ends lost 3 bases and 6 bases respectively, with 14 bases between them. The CDR3 loop is CASSQATLEDGYTF. The CDR3 DNA sequence: TGTGCCAGCAGCCAGGCGACCCTCGAGGATGGCTACACCTTC.

The V and J genes are TRBV5-1 and TRBJ2-7; TRBD2 matches at 8 bases. The germline V gene has CDR1 SGHRS and CDR2 YFSETQ. CDR3 length equals 15 residues. The J segment lost 0 bases and the V segment lost 1 base, leaving 3 bases of the junction unmatched. DNA for the CDR3: TGCGCCAGCAGCTTGATTAGCGGGGCCTCCTACGAGCAGTACTTC. Its translation is CASSLISGASYEQYF.

The chain's CDR3 is CASSLEDRGSPLHF. The CDR3, as DNA: TGCGCCAGCAGCTTGGAGGACAGGGGATCACCCCTCCACTTT. The chain couples TRBV5-1 to TRBJ1-6; 9 bases are shared with TRBD1. V shed 0 bases and J 10 bases; nucleotides not matched to a gene: 2. CDR3 size: 14 residues. Germline assignment: CDR1 SGHRS and CDR2 YFSETQ.

The rearrangement uses TRBV25-1 and TRBJ2-1, with 9 bases lining up with TRBD1. The CDR3 totals 17 residues. V was pared by 0 bases and J by 2 bases, with 5 bases of the junction left unmatched. CDR1 is MGHDK and CDR2 is SYGVNS in the germline V gene. The CDR3 bases are TGTGCCAGCAGTGAATATACCGGGACAGGGACCTACAATGAGCAGTTCTTC. Residues: CASSEYTGTGTYNEQFF.

The J gene is TRBJ2-5, the V gene TRBV5-6, with 9 bases identical to TRBD2. Per germline, CDR1 SGHDT and CDR2 YYEEEE. After removal of 4 bases from V and 4 bases from J, the junction contained 2 bases not matched to a gene. The CDR3 runs to 13 residues. The chain's CDR3 is CASSLSGRETQYF. For the CDR3, the DNA is TGTGCCAGCAGCCTTAGCGGGAGAGAGACCCAGTACTTC.

The rearrangement uses TRBV11-2 and TRBJ2-7; a weak D match, TRBD2 (6 bases). Germline V gene sequence: CDR1 SGHAT, CDR2 FQNNGV. There are 14 residues in the CDR3. Deletions cut 3 bases from V and 0 bases from J, with 9 bases between. The CDR3 loop reads CASSFSAGSYEQYF. The CDR3 DNA reads TGTGCCAGCAGCTTTTCAGCGGGCTCCTACGAGCAGTACTTC.

This clone was counted between two and nine times. In DNA form, the CDR3 reads TGCGCCAGCAGTGAGAGGAGCGGGGGGCAAGAGACCCAGTACTTC. This translates into CASSERSGGQETQYF. The chain is built from TRBV10-1 and TRBJ2-5; 9 nucleotides agree with TRBD2. J was trimmed by 2 bases and V by 2 bases; bases with no gene match: 3. Germline V gene lookup returns CDR1 WNHNN and CDR2 SYGVQD (reference sequence). CDR3 length: 15 amino acids.

V is TRBV6-1 and J is TRBJ2-3; 8 bases line up with TRBD2. Germline V gene lookup returns CDR1 MNHNS and CDR2 SASEGT. The length of the CDR3 is 16 residues. Trimming at V came to 4 bases and at J to 7 bases, leaving 13 bases not matched to a gene. DNA of the CDR3: TGTGCCAGCAGTGCCTTAAGCGGGGGCGCAACACATACGCAGTATTTT. Its translation: CASSALSGGATHTQYF.

This sequence joins TRBV4-1 and TRBJ2-1; 13 bases agree with TRBD2. Trimming cost V 3 bases and J 7 bases; bases outside gene matches: 6. This CDR3 comprises 16 residues. Germline loops: CDR1 MGHRA, CDR2 YSYEKL. The CDR3 coding sequence is TGCGCCAGCAGCCACCTTGGACTAGCGGGAGCGAATGAGCAGTTCTTC. Translated: CASSHLGLAGANEQFF.

The chain uses TRBV14 and TRBJ1-1; 7 nucleotides line up with TRBD1. Per germline, CDR1 SGHDN and CDR2 FVKESK. This CDR3 comprises 15 residues. The V and J ends lost 4 bases and 7 bases, in that order; junction bases with no gene match: 12. The CDR3: CASSRQRRDSLEAFF. CDR3 coding DNA: TGTGCCAGCAGCCGCCAGCGCCGGGACAGCCTTGAAGCTTTCTTT.

The chain is built from TRBV10-3 and TRBJ1-2; tentative D call: TRBD1 (6 bases). Per germline, CDR1 ENHRY and CDR2 SYGVKD. Trimming stripped 3 bases from V and 5 bases from J, with 13 bases between. This CDR3 contains 14 residues. The DNA for the CDR3 is TGTGCCATCAGTGAATCCAGGGGTGGGTATGGCTACACCTTC. Its protein is CAISESRGGYGYTF.